This entry features one T cell receptor beta chain sequence. The antigen is not known. The germline gene is not matched at one end of the junction; a read error may be the cause. Germline V lookup: CDR1 SGHTS, CDR2 YDEGEE. There are 15 residues in the CDR3. This sample stems from a study of immune cell composition in non-small cell lung cancer. Overall study results and limits: Squamous lung tumours showed higher top 10 clone scores and clonality than adenocarcinomas.

This table comes from immunoSEQ multiplex PCR, and its TCRdb copy is limited to in-frame clones, with some not included. The table lists about 9,000 clones, roughly three quarters of them singletons. The source of this sequence is a human donor with non-small cell lung cancer. Material: lung tumor tissue. The rearrangement links TRBV5-8 to TRBJ2-7, with 7 bases aligning to TRBD1. The CDR3 nucleotides are TGCGCCAGCAGCCCCCAAAGGACAGGTTCCTACGAGCAGTACTTC. Protein: CASSPQRTGSYEQYF.